This T cell receptor (beta chain) was sequenced for a study of OX40 agonist ivuxolimab in advanced cancers. Across the whole study: Prior checkpoint blockade (anti-PD-1, anti-PD-L1 or anti-CTLA-4) was permitted; 35% to 50% had it. Study results and limitations: CD8+ T cells (on average) carried more expanded clones than CD4+ T cells. Certain nonresponders likewise exhibited a low normalized T-cell clonal expansion.

Method: immunoSEQ multiplex PCR; TCRdb's copy keeps in-frame clones and lacks some. The data show 25,000 to 35,000 clones, roughly nine tenths seen once. For this clone: Its antigen is not identified.

This CDR3 comprises 14 residues. Deletions cut 4 bases from V and 0 bases from J, with 9 bases between. From germline, CDR1 is MNHEY and CDR2 SMNVEV (reference sequence). Source: CD4+ or CD8+ T cells sorted from blood, taken in a trial of the OX40 agonist ivuxolimab. The rearrangement links TRBV27 to TRBJ1-1; D ambiguous. This sequence originates from an adult with an advanced solid tumor such as melanoma, head and neck, liver or kidney cancer. The chain's CDR3 is CASSSRLLNTEAFF. In DNA form, the CDR3 reads TGTGCCAGCAGTTCCCGACTGCTGAACACTGAAGCTTTCTTT.